The clone carrying this T cell receptor (beta chain) was counted a few times. Its antigen is still unknown. This sample was taken from a study of circulating and synovial CD4+ cells in juvenile arthritis. Study findings and constraints: CPL versus bulk CD4 samples: T cell genome counts differed by at least an order of magnitude. These blood cells shared more CDR3 sequences with synovium than bulk blood. Vbeta family usage analysis did not detect the pathogenic-like versus bulk difference. Some such blood samples were as oligoclonal as synovium.

The length of the CDR3 is 15 residues. The germline V gene encodes CDR1 LGHNA and CDR2 YSLEER. Trimming removed 0 bases at V and 6 bases at J, with 9 bases between. Profiling relied on immunoSEQ multiplex PCR, and the TCRdb table lists in-frame clones only, not all of them. The data contain 30,000 to 40,000 clones, around 95% of them singletons. The TCR comes from a human donor with juvenile idiopathic arthritis. What was sequenced was CD4+ T cells from blood. This chain connects TRBV4-3 to TRBJ1-6; maybe TRBD1 (5 bases). CDR3 loop: CASSQDLGANSPLHF. The CDR3 nucleotides read TGCGCCAGCAGCCAAGATCTAGGGGCTAATTCACCCCTCCACTTT.